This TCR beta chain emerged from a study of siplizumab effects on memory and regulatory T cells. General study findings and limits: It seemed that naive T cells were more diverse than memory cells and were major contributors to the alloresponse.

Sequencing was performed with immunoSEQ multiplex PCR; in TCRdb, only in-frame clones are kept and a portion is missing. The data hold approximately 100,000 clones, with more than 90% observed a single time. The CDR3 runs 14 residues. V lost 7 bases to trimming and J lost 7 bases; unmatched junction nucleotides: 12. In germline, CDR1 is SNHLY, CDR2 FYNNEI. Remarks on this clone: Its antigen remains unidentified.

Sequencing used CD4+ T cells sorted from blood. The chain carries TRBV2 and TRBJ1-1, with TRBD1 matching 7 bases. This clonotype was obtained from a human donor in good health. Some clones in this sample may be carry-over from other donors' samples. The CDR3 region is CASTIHGQAIEAFF. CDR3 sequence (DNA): TGTGCCAGCACCATACACGGACAGGCCATTGAAGCTTTCTTT.